This T cell receptor (beta chain) was identified during a study of T cells in Graves' hyperthyroidism and ophthalmopathy. Regarding the study as a whole: Most thyroid clonotypes expanded above 0.001 were also detected in blood.

Template material for amplifying TCR beta CDR3 regions consisted of RNA transcripts. A set of HTBI primers served as the primers for a first-round RT-PCR of the TCR CDR3. TCRdb ran MiXCR on the multiplex PCR reads and lists one entry per CDR3 protein. This table holds roughly 570,000 distinct CDR3 sequences, about 43% found once. Germline V gene data show CDR1 as MNHEY and CDR2 as SVGAGI. The CDR3 has 14 amino acids. Deletions cut 6 bases from V and 4 bases from J, with 16 bases between. Lactation, pregnancy, other autoimmune disease or uncontrolled infection excluded patients. Clinicians diagnosed patients from clinical symptoms, serum thyroxine and TRAb, thyroid ultrasound and orbital computed tomography. This clonotype was seen at least ten times. Its antigen remains unidentified.

This TCR was recovered from an adult woman with Graves' disease, either hyperthyroidism or ophthalmopathy (not recorded which). This rearrangement joins TRBV6-5 to TRBJ2-7, with D possibly being TRBD1 (5 bases). Material for sequencing was peripheral blood or thyroid tissue (not recorded which). The DNA for the CDR3 is TGTGCCAGCAGCACAAGGGGTAATGGGTACGAGCAGTACTTC. This encodes CASSTRGNGYEQYF.